The 11 T cell receptor beta chains reported below all come from one sample, sequenced in a study. TCRdb re-derived calls from the 5' RACE reads in MiXCR, one entry per CDR3 protein. The sample lists 60,000 to 65,000 distinct CDR3 sequences, about 22% occurring once. Input material: memory CD4+ T cells sorted from a lymph node. Indicated subset: memory CD4+ T cells, CD4+CD45RO+CD25-. These receptors came from a female donor with breast cancer.

The rearrangement links TRBV5-1 to TRBJ2-7; D is tentatively TRBD1 or TRBD2 (7 bases each). V shed 10 bases and J shed 6 bases, with 14 bases lying between them. Germline V gene sequence: CDR1 SGHRS, CDR2 YFSETQ. This CDR3 has 11 amino acids. This chain's CDR3 is CAGGGQREQYF. The CDR3 DNA sequence: TGCGCCGGCGGGGGACAGCGCGAGCAGTACTTC.

In this sample, this clonotype turned up a few times. The genes are TRBV29-1 and TRBJ2-1, with D perhaps given as TRBD1 or TRBD2 (6 bases each). Trimming pared 6 bases from V and 6 bases from J, leaving 21 bases between. The V gene's germline CDR1 is SQVTM and CDR2 ANQGSEA. This CDR3 region has 15 residues. CDR3 DNA sequence: TGCAGCGTGATGGGCGGGGCAGGGGACATCAATGAGCAGTTCTTC. Protein sequence: CSVMGGAGDINEQFF.

This chain uses TRBV4-1 with TRBJ2-7; D not certain. The V end lost 1 base, the J end lost 3 bases, and 4 bases lay between the germline ends. CDR3 length equals 12 residues. Germline V gives CDR1 MGHRA, CDR2 YSYEKL. The CDR3 sequence is CASSQVGYEQYF. CDR3 coding DNA: TGCGCCAGCAGCCAAGTTGGCTACGAGCAGTACTTC.

This clonotype has just a few counts. The CDR3 spells CASSEARGYGYTF. The CDR3 nucleotides read TGTGCCAGCAGCGAGGCCAGGGGTTATGGCTACACCTTC. The chain uses TRBV28 and TRBJ1-2; D is perhaps TRBD1 (6 bases). Germline lookup yields CDR1 MDHEN and CDR2 SYDVKM. V lost 6 bases and J 5 bases, leaving 13 bases between the germline ends. The CDR3 spans 13 residues.

The chain recombines TRBV7-3 with TRBJ2-3, with 7 nucleotides matching TRBD2. The CDR3 has 15 amino acids. Unmatched junction bases numbered 5, after V lost 4 bases and J lost 1 base. From germline, CDR1 is SGHTA and CDR2 FQGTGA. The DNA for the CDR3 is TGTGCCAGCAGCTCCAGGCTAGCGGGCACAGATACGCAGTATTTT. Its protein is CASSSRLAGTDTQYF.

This clonotype occurred a few times. The chain employs TRBV4-3 and TRBJ2-7; TRBD2 aligns across 7 bases. Germline V gene lookup returns CDR1 LGHNA and CDR2 YSLEER. CDR3 length equals 15 residues. Unmatched junction bases numbered 6, after V lost 0 bases and J lost 4 bases. The CDR3 here is CASSQDPGGWYEQYF. CDR3 in DNA: TGCGCCAGCAGCCAAGATCCCGGGGGGTGGTACGAGCAGTACTTC.

The chain joins TRBV19 to TRBJ1-5; D ambiguous. The CDR3 loop spans 14 amino acids. Germline-derived CDR1 and CDR2 are LNHDA and SQIVND (reference sequence). Trimming took off 8 bases at V and 7 bases at J, with 18 bases between the two ends. CDR3: CASDPLGLVQPQHF. Written as DNA, the CDR3 is TGTGCCAGTGACCCCTTGGGCCTGGTACAGCCCCAGCATTTT.

The chain uses TRBV7-9 and TRBJ2-1, with 13 bases that match TRBD2. The CDR3 is made up of 16 amino acids. The germline CDR1 and CDR2 sequences are SEHNR and FQNEAQ (reference sequence). Trimming took 5 bases from V and 4 from J; bases not matched to a gene: 5. The CDR3 loop is CASSLGTSGTYNEQFF. As DNA, the CDR3 is TGTGCCAGCAGCCTGGGGACTAGCGGGACATACAATGAGCAGTTCTTC.

Regarding this clonotype: Just one base apart from a much larger clone, this may be a read error. The gene calls are TRBV10-1 and TRBJ2-7; 10 bases are a match to TRBD1. V was clipped by 10 bases and J by 2 bases; unmatched bases: 11. Germline CDR1 and CDR2: WNHNN and SYGVQD (reference sequence). The CDR3 covers 15 residues. CDR3 nucleotides: TGCGCCACTACAAGGGGACAGGGGATCCCCTACGAGCAGTACTTC. It is translated as CATTRGQGIPYEQYF.

This clonotype was observed many times. The rearrangement joins TRBV5-1 to TRBJ1-1; TRBD1 matches 9 bases. Per the germline V gene, CDR1 is SGHRS and CDR2 is YFSETQ. Trimming took 4 bases from V and 1 from J; bases not matched to a gene: 5. The CDR3 has 15 residues. CDR3 nucleotides: TGCGCCAGCAGCACCCCGGGACAGGGGAACACTGAAGCTTTCTTT. Its translation: CASSTPGQGNTEAFF.

The chain employs TRBV7-3 and TRBJ1-1; D gene unclear. Germline-derived CDR1 and CDR2 are SGHTA and FQGTGA. The CDR3 extends over 14 amino acids. Trimming removed 3 bases from V and 1 base from J, with 9 bases in between. CDR3 loop: CASSFSEANTEAFF. The CDR3 coding sequence is TGTGCCAGCAGCTTTTCGGAAGCGAACACTGAAGCTTTCTTT.